This T cell receptor (beta chain) was identified during a study of T cell repertoires in cytomegalovirus infection. This clonotype was counted at least ten times. Each CDR3 protein is one row after TCRdb ran MiXCR on the reads. The sample has about 300,000 distinct CDR3 sequences; 9.6% are singletons. The length of the CDR3 is 15 residues. The V end was cut by 2 bases, the J end by 0 bases, with 11 bases between. CDR1 and CDR2 from the germline V gene are DFQATT and SNEGSKA (reference sequence). The TCR was taken from a human donor in good health (CMV status not recorded). Some clones in this sample may be carry-over from other donors' samples. The specimen sequenced was PBMCs. V is TRBV20-1 and J is TRBJ1-3; D unresolved. The CDR3 is CSARSEGRSGNTIYF. The DNA of the CDR3 is TGCAGTGCTAGATCCGAGGGCCGCTCTGGAAACACCATATATTTT.